This entry describes one T cell receptor beta chain. One end of the junction fails to match germline, which may point to a read error. The PCR was carried out with 60 Vbeta primers and 13 Jbeta primers. The repertoire was sequenced with immunoSEQ multiplex PCR; TCRdb's copy has only in-frame clones and lacks some. The sample carries 150,000 to 200,000 clones, roughly 78% recorded once. This sample was taken from a study of cytomegalovirus exposure and HLA in healthy donors. The CDR3 is 11 amino acids. CDR1 and CDR2 from the germline V gene are SGHNT and YYREEE (reference sequence). The sequenced sample consisted of PBMCs. The receptor was derived from a woman in her 30s in good health and CMV-seropositive. The chain joins TRBV5-4 to TRBJ2-5; D not certain. CDR3 nucleotide sequence: TGTGCCAGCAGCTTGATCCAGCGAAGGAACTTC. Its protein product is CASSLIQRRNF.